What follows are 29 T cell receptor beta chains derived from one specimen sequenced in a study of cytomegalovirus exposure and HLA in healthy donors. Assay: immunoSEQ multiplex PCR; the TCRdb copy retains only in-frame clones and omits some. The repertoire includes 120,000 to 150,000 clones, roughly 90% of them detected once, and 2.9% sits in the top ten. Sample: PBMCs. Receptors were obtained from a man aged 18-30 years in good health and CMV-seronegative.

The rearrangement joins TRBV11-2 to TRBJ1-1; D is unclear. The germline V gene encodes CDR1 SGHAT and CDR2 FQNNGV. This CDR3 is 12 amino acids long. V was trimmed by 0 bases and J by 11 bases, leaving 10 bases between them. CDR3 sequence: CASSLERTWAFF. The CDR3 coding sequence is TGTGCCAGCAGCTTAGAGAGGACTTGGGCTTTCTTT.

V and J are TRBV27 and TRBJ2-2, with TRBD2 matching over 8 bases. V shed 2 bases and J 7 bases; nucleotides not matched to a gene: 3. Germline CDR1 MNHEY, CDR2 SMNVEV (reference sequence). This CDR3 has 14 residues. The DNA for the CDR3 is TGTGCCAGCAGTTTACTAGCGGGTGTCGGGGAGCTGTTTTTT. This translates into CASSLLAGVGELFF.

V gene TRBV6-5 combines with J gene TRBJ1-5, with D possibly matching TRBD1 (5 bases). Germline CDR1 is MNHEY and CDR2 is SVGAGI. V was cut by 4 bases and J by 1 base, with 8 bases left in between. The CDR3 has 14 residues. The CDR3 reads CASSSDRSNQPQHF. The DNA for the CDR3 is TGTGCCAGCAGTTCCGACAGAAGCAATCAGCCCCAGCATTTT.

This rearrangement joins TRBV13 to TRBJ2-7, with 8 bases aligning to TRBD1. Germline V gene data show CDR1 as PRHDT and CDR2 as FYEKMQ (reference sequence). V gave up 0 bases and J gave up 9 bases; unmatched junction bases: 13. CDR3 length: 16 residues. The CDR3 nucleotides read TGTGCCAGCAGCTTAGGTGCAGGGGGCGGTATACTGGGGCAGTACTTC. Translated: CASSLGAGGGILGQYF.

The J gene is TRBJ2-3, the V gene TRBV7-9; TRBD1 aligns across 11 bases. In germline, CDR1 is SEHNR, CDR2 FQNEAQ (reference sequence). The J segment lost 3 bases and the V segment lost 1 base, leaving 3 bases of the junction unmatched. This CDR3 region has 16 residues. CDR3 in amino acids: CASSLVGTGGTDTQYF. In DNA form, the CDR3 reads TGTGCCAGCAGCTTAGTCGGGACAGGGGGGACAGATACGCAGTATTTT. The entire variable domain, with the rest obtained from reference TRBV7-9 and TRBJ2-3, is as follows: DTGVSQNPRHKITKRGQNVTFRCDPISEHNRLYWYRQTLGQGPEFLTYFQNEAQLEKSRLLSDRFSAERPKGSFSTLEIQRTEQGDSAMYLCASSLVGTGGTDTQYFGPGTRLTVL.

This chain links TRBV30 with TRBJ1-2; 7 nucleotides line up with TRBD1. CDR1 GTSNPN and CDR2 SVGIG come from the germline V gene (reference sequence). CDR3 size: 12 residues. Trimming removed 2 bases from V and 8 bases from J; junction bases left unmatched: 5. CDR3 sequence (DNA): TGTGCCTGGAGTTTGGACAGGCGGGGCTACACCTTC. This translates into CAWSLDRRGYTF.

The genes are TRBV7-2 and TRBJ2-7; 7 nucleotides agree with TRBD1. CDR3 length: 15 amino acids. Germline CDR1 reads SGHTA; CDR2 reads FQGNSA. The V and J ends lost 4 bases and 6 bases, in that order; junction bases with no gene match: 12. CDR3 DNA sequence: TGTGCCAGCAGCTCCAGGCGTTCGGGGACAGTCGAGCAGTACTTC. It yields the protein CASSSRRSGTVEQYF.

V usage is TRBV29-1 and J usage is TRBJ2-3; 9 bases are a match to TRBD2. Trimming took 6 bases from V and 1 from J; bases not matched to a gene: 8. The CDR3 runs to 15 residues. CDR1 and CDR2 from the germline V gene are SQVTM and ANQGSEA. CDR3 in amino acids: CSVRAGGGGTDTQYF. CDR3 DNA sequence: TGCAGCGTCAGAGCCGGCGGGGGGGGCACAGATACGCAGTATTTT.

The chain employs TRBV25-1 and TRBJ2-1; a possible D gene is TRBD1 (6 bases). V shed 2 bases and J shed 5 bases, with 13 bases lying between them. This CDR3 spans 15 amino acids. Germline CDR1 is MGHDK and CDR2 is SYGVNS. The CDR3 loop is CASSEAPDRNNEQFF. CDR3 DNA sequence: TGTGCCAGCAGTGAAGCCCCGGACAGAAACAATGAGCAGTTCTTC.

This clone was seen just once. The chain combines TRBV19 with TRBJ1-2, with TRBD1 matching over 7 bases. Germline-derived CDR1 and CDR2 are LNHDA and SQIVND (reference sequence). The CDR3 has 15 amino acids. V shed 10 bases, J shed 0 bases, and the junction held 11 bases outside the gene matches. This chain's CDR3 is CAIRDRRKTNYGYTF. The CDR3, as DNA: TGTGCCATAAGGGACAGAAGGAAAACTAACTATGGCTACACCTTC.

V is TRBV11-2 and J is TRBJ2-3; weak D call: TRBD2 (6 bases). V was cut by 5 bases and J by 11 bases, with 26 bases left in between. CDR3 size: 16 residues. Germline V gene data show CDR1 as SGHAT and CDR2 as FQNNGV. DNA for the CDR3: TGTGCCAGCAGCGTGGCCGGGGGTTATGTCATTCAGGGGCAGTATTTT. Residues: CASSVAGGYVIQGQYF.

The V gene is TRBV2, the J gene TRBJ1-5, with 7 bases lining up with TRBD1. J gave up 2 bases and V 6 bases, and 7 bases lay outside the gene matches. The length of the CDR3 is 15 residues. Per the germline V gene, CDR1 is SNHLY and CDR2 is FYNNEI. DNA of the CDR3: TGTGCCAGCAGCGACAGGGAATATGGCAATCAGCCCCAGCATTTT. It is translated as CASSDREYGNQPQHF.

The chain uses TRBV29-1 and TRBJ2-7; tentatively, D is TRBD1 (6 bases). The CDR3 contains 16 residues. The germline V and J ends were trimmed by 0 bases and 0 bases, with 15 bases remaining between them. The V gene's germline CDR1 is SQVTM and CDR2 ANQGSEA. This CDR3 is CSVEDPGTKSSYEQYF. CDR3 DNA: TGCAGCGTTGAAGATCCCGGGACAAAGAGCTCCTACGAGCAGTACTTC.

J is TRBJ2-2 and V is TRBV5-4, with D perhaps matching TRBD2 (6 bases). Germline loops: CDR1 SGHNT, CDR2 YYREEE (reference sequence). The CDR3 sequence is 12 residues long. Trimming took off 6 bases at V and 5 bases at J, with 8 bases between the two ends. CDR3 sequence reads: CASTGGTGELFF. CDR3 sequence (DNA): TGTGCCAGCACCGGAGGGACCGGGGAGCTGTTTTTT.

The V gene is TRBV7-9, the J gene TRBJ1-5, with 9 bases aligning to TRBD1. J was trimmed by 4 bases and V by 6 bases; bases with no gene match: 7. Germline CDR1 is SEHNR and CDR2 is FQNEAQ (reference sequence). CDR3 length: 15 residues. The CDR3 region is CASSLAGTGNQPQHF. The CDR3 nucleotides read TGTGCCAGCAGTCTCGCCGGGACAGGGAATCAGCCCCAGCATTTT. Full variable domain (rest looked up from reference TRBV7-9 and TRBJ1-5): DTGVSQNPRHKITKRGQNVTFRCDPISEHNRLYWYRQTLGQGPEFLTYFQNEAQLEKSRLLSDRFSAERPKGSFSTLEIQRTEQGDSAMYLCASSLAGTGNQPQHFGDGTRLSIL.

This chain connects TRBV27 to TRBJ2-7, with D uncertain. This CDR3 region has 12 residues. The V gene's germline CDR1 is MNHEY and CDR2 SMNVEV (reference sequence). Trimming removed 6 bases from V and 3 bases from J, with 9 bases in between. This chain's CDR3 is CASSHSHYEQYF. The CDR3 region has the DNA TGTGCCAGCAGCCACTCCCACTACGAGCAGTACTTC.

The chain joins TRBV5-4 to TRBJ2-1; 8 bases are shared with TRBD1. V dropped 2 bases and J dropped 5; count of bases not matched to a gene: 6. The germline V gene has CDR1 SGHNT and CDR2 YYREEE (reference sequence). The CDR3 is 15 residues long. CDR3 DNA: TGTGCCAGCAGCTTTGGTGGACAGGGAGACAATGAGCAGTTCTTC. Its protein product is CASSFGGQGDNEQFF.

V usage is TRBV28 and J usage is TRBJ1-2; 7 bases map to TRBD1. CDR3 length: 14 residues. V shed 2 bases and J 7 bases; nucleotides not matched to a gene: 7. Looked up from germline, CDR1 is MDHEN and CDR2 is SYDVKM. The CDR3 nucleotides read TGTGCCAGCAGTTTAACAGGGGTTTTGTTTGGCTACACCTTC. This encodes CASSLTGVLFGYTF.

The rearrangement links TRBV4-1 to TRBJ2-7; 7 nucleotides match TRBD1. CDR3 length equals 14 residues. Germline V gene data show CDR1 as MGHRA and CDR2 as YSYEKL. V was pared by 4 bases and J by 5 bases, with 8 bases of the junction left unmatched. This chain's CDR3 is CASSRDRVAHEQYF. DNA of the CDR3: TGCGCCAGCAGCCGCGACAGGGTCGCCCACGAGCAGTACTTC.

The V gene is TRBV7-2, the J gene TRBJ2-1; no definite D call. V lost 3 bases, J lost 0 bases, and 12 bases lay in between. The CDR3 runs 16 residues. Germline V lookup: CDR1 SGHTA, CDR2 FQGNSA. As DNA, the CDR3 is TGTGCCAGCAGCTTTTCGGGTGCGGTCTCCTACAATGAGCAGTTCTTC. Its protein product is CASSFSGAVSYNEQFF. The entire variable domain, with the rest obtained from reference TRBV7-2 and TRBJ2-1, is as follows: GAGVSQSPSNKVTEKGKDVELRCDPISGHTALYWYRQSLGQGLEFLIYFQGNSAPDKSGLPSDRFSAERTGGSVSTLTIQRTQQEDSAVYLCASSFSGAVSYNEQFFGPGTRLTVL.

The gene calls are TRBV27 and TRBJ1-6; D is unresolved. CDR1 MNHEY and CDR2 SMNVEV come from the germline V gene (reference sequence). The V end lost 2 bases, the J end lost 2 bases, and 19 bases lay between the germline ends. This CDR3 has 19 amino acids. The CDR3, as DNA: TGTGCCAGCAGTTTAAGCGGAGGGAGCCTAGCCCCCTATAATTCACCCCTCCACTTT. This translates into CASSLSGGSLAPYNSPLHF.

On this clone itself: This specimen includes other DNA sequences encoding the same CDR3. This rearrangement joins TRBV2 to TRBJ2-7, with 9 bases that match TRBD1. CDR3 length: 14 residues. V was clipped by 5 bases and J by 1 base; unmatched bases: 3. Germline values: CDR1 SNHLY, CDR2 FYNNEI. CDR3 in amino acids: CASSPGQGSYEQYF. The CDR3, as DNA: TGTGCCAGCAGTCCCGGACAGGGGTCCTACGAGCAGTACTTC.

The rearrangement joins TRBV5-5 to TRBJ1-1; D remains unclear. The CDR3 totals 12 residues. Per germline, CDR1 SGHKS and CDR2 YYEKEE (reference sequence). The V end lost 4 bases, the J end lost 9 bases, and 13 bases lay between the germline ends. This chain's CDR3 is CASSQFGGKAFF. The CDR3 DNA sequence: TGTGCCAGCAGCCAATTTGGAGGGAAAGCTTTCTTT.

CDR3 DNA sequence: TGTGCCAGCAGGACAGGGGGCCCGAACACCGGGGAGCTGTTTTTT. Its protein product is CASRTGGPNTGELFF. The chain couples TRBV27 to TRBJ2-2; 10 bases align to TRBD1. The J segment lost 0 bases and the V segment lost 6 bases, leaving 1 base of the junction unmatched. The CDR3 loop spans 15 amino acids. Germline loops: CDR1 MNHEY, CDR2 SMNVEV (reference sequence).

This clone was seen only a few times. The chain carries TRBV6-5 and TRBJ2-3; the match to TRBD2 covers 9 bases. Germline V gene sequence: CDR1 MNHEY, CDR2 SVGAGI. This CDR3 spans 15 amino acids. Trimming at V came to 7 bases and at J to 2 bases, leaving 7 bases not matched to a gene. This CDR3 reads CASKQRGEPTDTQYF. In DNA, the CDR3 is TGTGCCAGCAAGCAGCGGGGGGAGCCCACAGATACGCAGTATTTT.

The rearrangement links TRBV19 to TRBJ1-2; perhaps TRBD1 as D (6 bases). There are 16 residues in the CDR3. The germline V gene encodes CDR1 LNHDA and CDR2 SQIVND (reference sequence). V lost 4 bases and J lost 4, with 19 bases in between. Written as DNA, the CDR3 is TGTGCCAGTAGTAGGGAACAGGGAACGTCCAGCTATGGCTACACCTTC. Protein product: CASSREQGTSSYGYTF.

The chain employs TRBV7-2 and TRBJ2-1; D perhaps matches TRBD1 (6 bases). V was clipped by 1 base and J by 4 bases, with 14 bases between them. There are 16 residues in the CDR3. The germline CDR1 and CDR2 sequences are SGHTA and FQGNSA. Written as DNA, the CDR3 is TGTGCCAGCAGCTTAGTCCCGGGACATAAATACAATGAGCAGTTCTTC. Translating gives CASSLVPGHKYNEQFF.

The V gene is TRBV18, the J gene TRBJ2-7; TRBD1 matches at 10 bases. With 5 bases clipped from V and 6 bases from J, the junction kept 7 bases outside the gene matches. The CDR3 sequence is 14 residues long. Germline CDR1 and CDR2: KGHSH and LQKENI. The chain's CDR3 is CASSSDRGRVEQYF. The CDR3 DNA reads TGTGCCAGCTCATCTGACAGGGGGCGGGTCGAGCAGTACTTC.

In this sample, this clone turned up once. V and J are TRBV2 and TRBJ1-1; D remains unclear. Germline CDR1 SNHLY, CDR2 FYNNEI. With 11 bases removed from V and 5 bases from J, the gap between germline ends came to 15 bases. CDR3 length: 12 amino acids. The CDR3 spells CAGETGGTEAFF. DNA of the CDR3: TGTGCCGGCGAGACCGGAGGGACTGAAGCTTTCTTT.